Below, 21 T cell receptor beta chains from the same sample are listed, as sequenced in a study of cytomegalovirus exposure and HLA in healthy donors (dated by TCRdb to 2017 to 2019). Preparation of the library involved the immunoSEQ multiplex PCR assay. Drawn from immuneACCESS, this table holds only the in-frame rearrangements with V and J called that TCRdb kept. Clones are partly lost; checked studies trace under half to an unresolved V gene and leave the rest unexplained. The sample table holds 150,000 to 180,000 clones, of which just over 85% were seen once. The ten largest make up approximately 2.2% of the sample. What was sequenced was PBMCs. These receptors all come from a human donor in good health.

Comments on this clone: Additional DNA sequences in this sample encode the identical CDR3. The chain links TRBV5-1 to TRBJ2-1, with a tentative D call TRBD2 (6 bases). The CDR3 runs 15 residues. Trimming cost V 2 bases and J 0 bases, with 9 bases left between them. Germline V CDR1 and CDR2: SGHRS, YFSETQ. The DNA for the CDR3 is TGCGCCAGCAGCTTCGGAGGGAGCTCCTACAATGAGCAGTTCTTC. This translates into CASSFGGSSYNEQFF.

Only a few counts were recorded for this clone. The chain combines TRBV7-3 with TRBJ2-7; possibly TRBD1 for D (6 bases). The CDR3 is 14 amino acids. In germline, CDR1 is SGHTA, CDR2 FQGTGA. The ends were cut back, 5 bases at V and 3 bases at J, with 14 bases in the middle. The CDR3 sequence is CASSPSPGDYEQYF. The CDR3 nucleotides are TGTGCCAGCAGCCCCTCGCCAGGGGACTACGAGCAGTACTTC.

This clone has only a few counts. CDR3 in amino acids: CASSGRGARNSPLHF. In DNA form, the CDR3 reads TGTGCCAGCAGCGGCCGGGGGGCGCGAAATTCACCCCTCCACTTT. The chain has TRBV5-4 and TRBJ1-6; D is perhaps TRBD1 (6 bases). This CDR3 region has 15 residues. From germline, CDR1 is SGHNT and CDR2 YYREEE (reference sequence). V dropped 4 bases and J dropped 7 bases, with 15 bases sitting between them.

This chain connects TRBV7-3 to TRBJ2-3; 10 bases are a match to TRBD2. The V segment lost 2 bases and the J segment 5 bases; nucleotides outside the gene matches: 4. This CDR3 contains 15 residues. Per germline, CDR1 SGHTA and CDR2 FQGTGA. Here the CDR3 DNA reads TGTGCCAGCAGCTTACGAGCGGGGGGGCAAGATACGCAGTATTTT. Translation gives CASSLRAGGQDTQYF.

This clone has a single count. This chain joins TRBV7-9 and TRBJ2-7; perhaps TRBD1 as D (6 bases). The V end was cut by 4 bases, the J end by 3 bases, with 13 bases between. This CDR3 is built from 14 residues. The germline V gene encodes CDR1 SEHNR and CDR2 FQNEAQ (reference sequence). The CDR3 DNA is TGTGCCAGCAGCTCTACTTGGACAGACTACGAGCAGTACTTC. It codes for CASSSTWTDYEQYF.

This clone showed up just a few times. This chain uses TRBV6-5 with TRBJ2-7; no firm D call. V was pared by 2 bases and J by 7 bases, with 12 bases between. The CDR3 has 13 amino acids. Germline assignment: CDR1 MNHEY and CDR2 SVGAGI. The CDR3 DNA is TGTGCCAGCAGTTACCCCAATACCCGGGAGCAGTACTTC. It specifies CASSYPNTREQYF.

This chain uses TRBV7-2 with TRBJ1-3; no firm D call. CDR3 length: 15 amino acids. The V end lost 6 bases, the J end lost 4 bases, and 16 bases lay between the germline ends. CDR1 is SGHTA, CDR2 FQGNSA, per germline. In DNA form, the CDR3 reads TGTGCCAGCAGGCCACAGTTTCGTACGGGAAACACCATATATTTT. It is translated as CASRPQFRTGNTIYF. Together with reference TRBV7-2 and TRBJ1-3, the CDR3 gives the full variable domain: GAGVSQSPSNKVTEKGKDVELRCDPISGHTALYWYRQSLGQGLEFLIYFQGNSAPDKSGLPSDRFSAERTGGSVSTLTIQRTQQEDSAVYLCASRPQFRTGNTIYFGEGSWLTVV.

The rearrangement links TRBV7-9 to TRBJ2-7, with 9 bases fitting TRBD2. Per germline, CDR1 SEHNR and CDR2 FQNEAQ (reference sequence). This CDR3 is built from 17 residues. The V and J ends lost 1 base and 0 bases, in that order; junction bases with no gene match: 7. The CDR3 region has the DNA TGTGCCAGCAGCTTAGGGGCTAGCGGGACGAGCTCCTACGAGCAGTACTTC. As protein: CASSLGASGTSSYEQYF.

The rearrangement links TRBV11-1 to TRBJ2-5; a weak D match, TRBD2 (6 bases). Trimming took off 2 bases at V and 5 bases at J, with 18 bases between the two ends. Germline CDR1 is SGHAT and CDR2 is FQDESV (reference sequence). The CDR3 loop spans 16 amino acids. The CDR3 is CASSLRSGTHRETQYF. The CDR3 DNA reads TGTGCCAGCAGCTTAAGATCCGGGACTCACCGGGAGACCCAGTACTTC.

This rearrangement joins TRBV13 to TRBJ2-2, with unresolved D. This CDR3 has 13 amino acids. V lost 7 bases and J 6 bases, leaving 12 bases between the germline ends. Germline lookup yields CDR1 PRHDT and CDR2 FYEKMQ (reference sequence). This chain's CDR3 is CASTKSPAGELFF. The DNA of the CDR3 is TGTGCCAGCACTAAAAGTCCCGCCGGGGAGCTGTTTTTT.

The rearrangement uses TRBV18 and TRBJ2-7, with TRBD2 matching 11 bases. This CDR3 is built from 17 residues. Germline CDR1 KGHSH, CDR2 LQKENI. Trimming cost V 1 base and J 3 bases; bases outside gene matches: 8. The CDR3 DNA sequence: TGTGCCAGCTCACCACAGACCATAGCGGGAGGGGGCTACGAGCAGTACTTC. Translating it yields CASSPQTIAGGGYEQYF.

J is TRBJ1-1 and V is TRBV19; 7 nucleotides line up with TRBD1. CDR1 and CDR2 from the germline V gene are LNHDA and SQIVND (reference sequence). CDR3 length: 14 residues. V dropped 2 bases and J dropped 5; count of bases not matched to a gene: 5. The CDR3 reads CASSISRGMTEAFF. The CDR3 DNA follows: TGTGCCAGTAGTATAAGCAGGGGGATGACTGAAGCTTTCTTT.

The table lists this clone with a count of one. The rearrangement uses TRBV6-1 and TRBJ2-1; possibly TRBD1 for D (5 bases). CDR3 size: 15 residues. V was pared by 10 bases and J by 7 bases, with 23 bases between. CDR1 is MNHNS, CDR2 SASEGT, per germline. Here the CDR3 reads CATSISDSWGNEQFF. The CDR3 DNA reads as TGTGCCACCTCGATCTCCGACAGTTGGGGTAATGAGCAGTTCTTC.

As to this clone: The same CDR3 can be traced to other DNA sequences in this sample. The V call is TRBV4-1, the J call TRBJ1-2; 10 positions agree with TRBD1. J gave up 5 bases and V 4 bases, and 1 base lay outside the gene matches. This CDR3 comprises 13 residues. From germline, CDR1 is MGHRA and CDR2 YSYEKL. CDR3 nucleotide sequence: TGCGCCAGCAGCCCGGGACAGGGGTATGGCTACACCTTC. Encoded protein: CASSPGQGYGYTF.

In its sample, this clone was seen once. The chain uses TRBV7-9 and TRBJ2-7; D ambiguous. From germline, CDR1 is SEHNR and CDR2 FQNEAQ (reference sequence). Trimming shortened V by 4 bases and J by 4 bases, and 8 bases separated the two germline ends. This CDR3 is 12 amino acids long. This chain's CDR3 is CASSSAYYEQYF. CDR3 DNA sequence: TGTGCCAGCAGCTCAGCCTATTACGAGCAGTACTTC.

The rearrangement links TRBV18 to TRBJ2-1; D perhaps matches TRBD1 (5 bases). The CDR3 is 15 residues long. V was pared by 6 bases and J by 2 bases, with 14 bases between. Per the germline V gene, CDR1 is KGHSH and CDR2 is LQKENI. CDR3 sequence: CASSHDSFAYNEQFF. The CDR3 DNA reads as TGTGCCAGCTCTCACGACAGTTTCGCCTACAATGAGCAGTTCTTC.

The V call is TRBV7-8, the J call TRBJ2-1; TRBD2 might be the D (7 bases). Germline CDR1 is SGHVS and CDR2 is FQNEAQ. This CDR3 is built from 15 residues. The V end lost 2 bases, the J end lost 6 bases, and 14 bases lay between the germline ends. The DNA of the CDR3 is TGTGCCAGCAGCTTATACGGGGGGCGAACCAATGAGCAGTTCTTC. This codes for CASSLYGGRTNEQFF.

The chain uses TRBV5-5 and TRBJ2-6; 7 positions agree with TRBD1. Trimming took 3 bases from V and 8 from J; bases not matched to a gene: 8. The CDR3 has 15 amino acids. Germline CDR1 reads SGHKS; CDR2 reads YYEKEE (reference sequence). The CDR3 loop is CASSYQQGTTNVLTF. DNA for the CDR3: TGTGCCAGCAGCTACCAACAGGGGACGACCAACGTCCTGACTTTC.

In its sample, this clone was seen once. The genes are TRBV29-1 and TRBJ2-7, with D perhaps matching TRBD1 (5 bases). Germline V lookup: CDR1 SQVTM, CDR2 ANQGSEA. The V and J ends lost 6 bases and 2 bases respectively, with 20 bases between them. This CDR3 contains 15 residues. The CDR3 nucleotides are TGCAGCGTGAAAAGGGTAGGGGCGATAGCCTACGAGCAGTACTTC. The encoded protein is CSVKRVGAIAYEQYF.

The chain links TRBV29-1 to TRBJ2-3; 10 nucleotides line up with TRBD2. After removal of 7 bases from V and 1 base from J, the junction contained 5 bases not matched to a gene. There are 14 residues in the CDR3. From germline, CDR1 is SQVTM and CDR2 ANQGSEA. The chain's CDR3 is CSARTSGGTDTQYF. The DNA of the CDR3 is TGCAGCGCAAGGACTAGCGGAGGCACAGATACGCAGTATTTT.

The CDR3 DNA follows: TGTGCCAGCAGCTTATTATATCCCGGGGAGCTGTTTTTT. It translates to CASSLLYPGELFF. The genes are TRBV7-2 and TRBJ2-2; no firm D call. This CDR3 is 13 amino acids long. CDR1 and CDR2 (germline): SGHTA, FQGNSA. V lost 2 bases and J lost 6, with 7 bases in between.